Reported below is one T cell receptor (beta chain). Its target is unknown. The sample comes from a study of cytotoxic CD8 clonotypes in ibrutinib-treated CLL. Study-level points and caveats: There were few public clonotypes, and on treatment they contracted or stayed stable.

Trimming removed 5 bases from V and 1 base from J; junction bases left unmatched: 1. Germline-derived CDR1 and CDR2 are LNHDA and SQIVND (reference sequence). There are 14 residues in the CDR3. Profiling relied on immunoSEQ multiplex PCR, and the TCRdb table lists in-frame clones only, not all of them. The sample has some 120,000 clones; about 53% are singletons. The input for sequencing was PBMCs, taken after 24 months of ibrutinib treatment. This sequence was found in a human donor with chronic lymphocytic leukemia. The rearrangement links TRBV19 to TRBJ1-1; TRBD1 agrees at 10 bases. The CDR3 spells CASSRQGANTEAFF. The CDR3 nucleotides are TGTGCCAGTAGTCGACAGGGGGCGAACACTGAAGCTTTCTTT.